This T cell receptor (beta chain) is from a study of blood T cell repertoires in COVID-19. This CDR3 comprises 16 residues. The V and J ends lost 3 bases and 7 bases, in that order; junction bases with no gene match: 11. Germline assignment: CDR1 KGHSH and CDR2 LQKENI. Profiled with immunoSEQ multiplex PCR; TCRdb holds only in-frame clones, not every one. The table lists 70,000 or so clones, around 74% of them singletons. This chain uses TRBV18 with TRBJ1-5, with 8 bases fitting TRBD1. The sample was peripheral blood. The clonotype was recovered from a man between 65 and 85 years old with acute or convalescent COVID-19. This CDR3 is CASSPQGQAAGQPQHF. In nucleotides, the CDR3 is TGTGCCAGCTCACCGCAGGGACAGGCAGCAGGGCAGCCCCAGCATTTT.